This T cell receptor (beta chain) was identified during a study of blood T cells in healthy people across ages. Findings of the study overall: TCR beta diversity correlated strongly with naive T cell percentage.

Remarks on this clonotype: Antigen specificity is unknown.

Primed by a sample-barcoded 5' primer and a J-beta primer mix, a second PCR proceeded for about 7 to 11 cycles. At least 2.5 million CDR3-containing paired-end reads were obtained per sample. TCRdb analysed the 5' RACE reads with MiXCR anew, one entry per CDR3 protein. Seen here are about a million distinct CDR3 sequences, roughly 51% observed once, and the top ten hold about a fifth. The sample taken for sequencing was blood. The clonotype comes from a woman aged 55-69 years in good health.

DNA for the CDR3: TGTGCCAGGGCCATCACCCGGGAGAAGCTAGAAGAGACCCAGTACTTC. This translates into CARAITREKLEETQYF. This chain links TRBV21-1 with TRBJ2-5; the D call of TRBD1 is as the table states it, not checked on the DNA. TRBV21-1 is a known pseudogene. The CDR3 sequence is 16 residues long.